The next 8 T cell receptor beta chains were all read from a single sample in a study of T-cell memory formation after mild COVID-19. One entry per CDR3 protein, called by TCRdb with MiXCR from the 5' RACE reads. This sample carries 270,000 or so distinct CDR3 sequences, 15% to 20% of them seen once, and the ten largest clones take approximately 20%. Sequencing was carried out using PBMCs or a T cell subset sorted from them (not recorded which). The receptors here all came from a man aged 18 to 29 who had mild COVID-19 (a few samples of this study predate the infection). Cell type and time point are not known.

The rearrangement links TRBV4-1 to TRBJ2-5, with D unclear. CDR1 and CDR2 (germline): MGHRA, YSYEKL. The CDR3 has 13 residues. Deletions cut 3 bases from V and 7 bases from J, with 12 bases between. CDR3 DNA: TGCGCCAGCAGCCACCCCCCTTCGTGGACCCAGTACTTC. This codes for CASSHPPSWTQYF.

The chain combines TRBV20-1 with TRBJ1-4; 7 nucleotides match TRBD1. Germline lookup yields CDR1 DFQATT and CDR2 SNEGSKA (reference sequence). The CDR3 is made up of 13 amino acids. V gave up 7 bases and J gave up 8 bases; unmatched junction bases: 10. CDR3 DNA: TGCAGTGTTCCTGACAGGGCGGGGGAAAAACTGTTTTTT. It is translated as CSVPDRAGEKLFF.

This clonotype has at least ten counts. This chain joins TRBV24-1 and TRBJ2-1; TRBD2 might be the D (5 bases). The CDR3 spans 12 residues. Germline CDR1 KGHDR, CDR2 SFDVKD. Trimming took off 5 bases at V and 9 bases at J, with 10 bases between the two ends. CDR3 nucleotides: TGTGCCACCAGTGGCCAGCGGTTTGAGCAGTTCTTC. Amino acids: CATSGQRFEQFF.

V gene TRBV20-1 combines with J gene TRBJ1-1; D not resolved. The germline gives CDR1 DFQATT, CDR2 SNEGSKA (reference sequence). This CDR3 has 12 residues. V was clipped by 4 bases and J by 0 bases, with 6 bases between them. The CDR3 here is CSATEMNTEAFF. CDR3 nucleotide sequence: TGCAGTGCTACGGAGATGAACACTGAAGCTTTCTTT.

V and J are TRBV24-1 and TRBJ2-3; unclear D gene. CDR1 and CDR2 from the germline V gene are KGHDR and SFDVKD. The CDR3 sequence is 13 residues long. Deletions cut 4 bases from V and 0 bases from J, with 4 bases between. CDR3 bases: TGTGCCACCAGTGACCGAAGCACAGATACGCAGTATTTT. It codes for CATSDRSTDTQYF.

V usage is TRBV20-1 and J usage is TRBJ2-1, with D possibly TRBD2 on 6 matching bases. The CDR3 has 16 amino acids. V lost 0 bases to trimming and J lost 2 bases, with 14 bases between them. In germline, CDR1 is DFQATT, CDR2 SNEGSKA (reference sequence). The CDR3 sequence is CSARDIRRDPYNEQFF. CDR3 DNA: TGCAGTGCTAGAGATATTCGGAGGGACCCCTACAATGAGCAGTTCTTC.

This clonotype has a handful of counts. The J gene is TRBJ1-1, the V gene TRBV5-1, with 8 bases identical to TRBD1. The CDR3 sequence is 14 residues long. The V and J ends lost 1 base and 3 bases, in that order; junction bases with no gene match: 2. Germline lookup yields CDR1 SGHRS and CDR2 YFSETQ. CDR3 in DNA: TGCGCCAGCAGCTTGCAGGGGGCTCACACTGAAGCTTTCTTT. Its translation is CASSLQGAHTEAFF.

The chain links TRBV6-5 to TRBJ2-5; 13 positions match TRBD2. CDR1 is MNHEY and CDR2 is SVGAGI in the germline V gene. The CDR3 length is 15 residues. V was pared by 6 bases and J by 3 bases, with 4 bases of the junction left unmatched. CDR3 in amino acids: CASRTSGGNEETQYF. Here the CDR3 DNA reads TGTGCCAGCAGGACTAGCGGGGGGAATGAAGAGACCCAGTACTTC.